The sequence of this TCR beta chain was determined in a study of blood T cells in healthy people across ages. Next came a second PCR, run for about 6 to 12 cycles, which used a sample-barcoded 5' primer along with a J-beta primer mix. A single record per CDR3 protein comes from TCRdb applying MiXCR to the 5' RACE reads. Among some 920,000 distinct CDR3 sequences listed, roughly half were seen once. This CDR3 has 13 amino acids. Trimming pared 7 bases from V and 0 bases from J, leaving 7 bases between. The germline V gene encodes CDR1 MNHEY and CDR2 SVGAGI. This clonotype was recorded a few times. J is TRBJ2-1 and V is TRBV6-5; D remains unclear. This clonotype originated in a woman aged 55-70 years in good health. The material sequenced was blood. In DNA, the CDR3 is TGTGCCAGCATGCCGGGCTCCTACAATGAGCAGTTCTTC. Translating gives CASMPGSYNEQFF.